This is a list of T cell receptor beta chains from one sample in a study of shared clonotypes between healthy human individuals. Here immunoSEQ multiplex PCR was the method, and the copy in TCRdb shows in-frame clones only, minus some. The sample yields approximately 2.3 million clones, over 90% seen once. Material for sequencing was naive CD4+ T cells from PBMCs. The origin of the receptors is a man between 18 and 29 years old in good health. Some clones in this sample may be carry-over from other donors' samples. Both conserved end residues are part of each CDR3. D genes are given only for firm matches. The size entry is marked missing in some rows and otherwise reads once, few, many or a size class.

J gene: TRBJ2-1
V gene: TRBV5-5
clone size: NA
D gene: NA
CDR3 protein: CASSLLTGLYNEQFF
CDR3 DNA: TGTGCCAGCAGCTTGTTGACAGGCCTCTACAATGAGCAGTTCTTC

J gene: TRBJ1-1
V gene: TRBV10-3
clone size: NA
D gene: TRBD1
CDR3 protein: CAISESGQPNTEAFF
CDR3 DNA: TGTGCCATCAGTGAGTCGGGACAGCCGAACACTGAAGCTTTCTTT

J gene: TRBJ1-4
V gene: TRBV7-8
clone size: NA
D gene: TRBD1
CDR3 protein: CASSADRASLANEKLFF
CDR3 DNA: TGTGCCAGCAGCGCGGACAGGGCGTCGTTGGCTAATGAAAAACTGTTTTTT

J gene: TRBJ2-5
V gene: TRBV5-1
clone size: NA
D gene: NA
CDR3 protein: CASNKRTSSQETQYF
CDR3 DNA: TGCGCCAGCAACAAACGGACGAGTTCCCAAGAGACCCAGTACTTC

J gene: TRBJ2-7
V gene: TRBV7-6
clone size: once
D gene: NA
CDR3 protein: CASSPGSWEQYF
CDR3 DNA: TGTGCCAGCAGTCCCGGGTCCTGGGAGCAGTACTTC

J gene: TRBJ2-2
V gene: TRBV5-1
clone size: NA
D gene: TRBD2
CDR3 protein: CASSMYPGLATPTTGELFF
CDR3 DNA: TGCGCCAGCAGCATGTACCCGGGACTAGCGACTCCCACCACCGGGGAGCTGTTTTTT

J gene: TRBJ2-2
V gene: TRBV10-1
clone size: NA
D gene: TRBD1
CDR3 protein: CASSFGQGMTGELFF
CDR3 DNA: TGCGCCAGCAGTTTCGGACAGGGTATGACCGGGGAGCTGTTTTTT

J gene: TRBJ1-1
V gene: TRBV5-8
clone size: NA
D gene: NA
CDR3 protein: CASSPGEPSTEAFF
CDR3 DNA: TGTGCCAGCAGCCCGGGGGAACCGTCCACTGAAGCTTTCTTT

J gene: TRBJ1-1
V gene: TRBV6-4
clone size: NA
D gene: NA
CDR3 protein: CASTARGSEPEAFF
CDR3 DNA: TGTGCCAGCACTGCCAGGGGTAGTGAACCTGAAGCTTTCTTT

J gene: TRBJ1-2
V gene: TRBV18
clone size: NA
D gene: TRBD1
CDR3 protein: CASSPGQGGIYGYTF
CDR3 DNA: TGTGCCAGCTCACCCGGACAGGGGGGGATCTATGGCTACACCTTC

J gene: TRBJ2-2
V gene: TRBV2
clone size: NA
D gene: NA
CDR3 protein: CASSEIPAGELFF
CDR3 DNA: TGTGCCAGCAGTGAGATTCCCGCCGGGGAGCTGTTTTTT

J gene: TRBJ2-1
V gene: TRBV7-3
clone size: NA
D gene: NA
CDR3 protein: CASSSAPGNEQFF
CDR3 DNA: TGTGCCAGCAGCTCTGCCCCGGGCAATGAGCAGTTCTTC

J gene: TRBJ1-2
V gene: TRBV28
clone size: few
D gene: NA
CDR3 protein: CASSLFPHGYTF
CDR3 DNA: TGTGCCAGCAGTTTATTCCCTCATGGCTACACCTTC

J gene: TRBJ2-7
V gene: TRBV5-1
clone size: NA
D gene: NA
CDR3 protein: CASSLGRGVSSYEQYF
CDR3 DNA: TGCGCCAGCAGCTTGGGGAGGGGGGTAAGCTCCTACGAGCAGTACTTC

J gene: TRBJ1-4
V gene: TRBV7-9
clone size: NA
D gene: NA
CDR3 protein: CASSLGGTNEKLFF
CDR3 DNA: TGTGCCAGCAGCTTAGGGGGTACTAATGAAAAACTGTTTTTT

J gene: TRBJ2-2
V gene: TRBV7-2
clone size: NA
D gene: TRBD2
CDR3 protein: CASAPLPVAGNTGELFF
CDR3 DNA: TGTGCCAGCGCACCCCTTCCGGTAGCGGGAAATACCGGGGAGCTGTTTTTT

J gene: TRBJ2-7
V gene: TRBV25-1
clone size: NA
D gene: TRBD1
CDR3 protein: CASSEDDRVYEQYF
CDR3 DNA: TGTGCCAGCAGTGAGGATGACAGGGTCTACGAGCAGTACTTC

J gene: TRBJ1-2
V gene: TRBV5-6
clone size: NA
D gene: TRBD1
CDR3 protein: CASRYAGTGIYTF
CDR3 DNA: TGTGCCAGCAGGTATGCCGGGACAGGGATCTACACCTTC

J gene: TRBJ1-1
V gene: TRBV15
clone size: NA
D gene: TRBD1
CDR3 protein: CATSVNRGYTEAFF
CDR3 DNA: TGTGCCACCAGCGTAAACAGGGGATACACTGAAGCTTTCTTT

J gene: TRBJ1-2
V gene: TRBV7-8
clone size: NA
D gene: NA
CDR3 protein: CASSLMGWGQSKRPNYGYTF
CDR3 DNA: TGTGCCAGCAGCTTAATGGGCTGGGGGCAGTCGAAACGCCCTAACTATGGCTACACCTTC

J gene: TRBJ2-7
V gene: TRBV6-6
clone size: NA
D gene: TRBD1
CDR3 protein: CASKKGQGAYEQYF
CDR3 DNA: TGTGCCAGCAAGAAGGGGCAGGGGGCTTACGAGCAGTACTTC

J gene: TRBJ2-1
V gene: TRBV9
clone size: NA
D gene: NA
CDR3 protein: CASSSRGEKQFF
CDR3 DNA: TGTGCCAGCAGCTCCCGTGGGGAGAAGCAGTTCTTC

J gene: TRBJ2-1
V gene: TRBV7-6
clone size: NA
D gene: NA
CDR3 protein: CASSPLWGRKDEQFF
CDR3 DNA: TGTGCCAGCAGCCCTCTCTGGGGACGGAAGGATGAGCAGTTCTTC

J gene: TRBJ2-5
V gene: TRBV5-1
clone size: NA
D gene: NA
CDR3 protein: CASSSSGKETQYF
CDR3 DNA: TGCGCCAGCAGCTCCTCGGGAAAAGAGACCCAGTACTTC

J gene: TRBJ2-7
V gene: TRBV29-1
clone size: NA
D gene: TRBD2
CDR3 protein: CSVYNRASGRTPLYEQYF
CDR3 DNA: TGCAGCGTCTATAACCGGGCTAGCGGGAGAACCCCCTTGTACGAGCAGTACTTC

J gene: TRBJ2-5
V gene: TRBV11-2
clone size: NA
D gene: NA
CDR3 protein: CASSPSTSQETQYF
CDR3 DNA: TGTGCCAGCAGCCCGTCGACATCCCAAGAGACCCAGTACTTC

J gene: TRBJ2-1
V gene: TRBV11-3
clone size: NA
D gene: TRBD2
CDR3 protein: CASSLGVRDYSYNEQFF
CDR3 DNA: TGTGCCAGCAGCTTAGGAGTACGGGACTACTCCTACAATGAGCAGTTCTTC

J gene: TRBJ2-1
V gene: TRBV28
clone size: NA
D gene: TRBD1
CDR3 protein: CASSRQGDYNEQFF
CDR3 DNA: TGTGCCAGCAGTCGACAGGGCGACTACAATGAGCAGTTCTTC

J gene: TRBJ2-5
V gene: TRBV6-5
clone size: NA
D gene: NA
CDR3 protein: CASTPPGVSSETQYF
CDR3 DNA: TGTGCCAGCACCCCACCGGGGGTTTCGTCGGAGACCCAGTACTTC

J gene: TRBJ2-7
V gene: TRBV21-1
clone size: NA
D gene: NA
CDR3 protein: CASSKGGPSGRVPSYEQYF
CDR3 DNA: TGTGCCAGCAGCAAAGGGGGGCCTAGCGGGAGGGTCCCCTCCTACGAGCAGTACTTC

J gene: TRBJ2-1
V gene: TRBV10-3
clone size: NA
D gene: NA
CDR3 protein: CAISLKTRYNEQFF
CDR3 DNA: TGTGCCATCAGCCTCAAGACTAGGTACAATGAGCAGTTCTTC

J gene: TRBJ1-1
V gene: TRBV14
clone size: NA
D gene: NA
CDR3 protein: CASSARLGNTEAFF
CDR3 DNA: TGTGCCAGCAGCGCCCGATTGGGGAACACTGAAGCTTTCTTT

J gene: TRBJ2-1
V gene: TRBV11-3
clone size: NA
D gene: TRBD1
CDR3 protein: CASSLFRQGRNEQFF
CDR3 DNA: TGTGCCAGCAGCTTATTCCGACAGGGGAGAAATGAGCAGTTCTTC

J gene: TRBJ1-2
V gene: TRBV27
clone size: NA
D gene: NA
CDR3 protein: CASSFRGKDGYTF
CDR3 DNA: TGTGCCAGCAGTTTCCGAGGGAAGGATGGCTACACCTTC

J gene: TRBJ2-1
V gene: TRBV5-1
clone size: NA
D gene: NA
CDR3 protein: CASSGSSGSYNEQFF
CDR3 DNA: TGCGCCAGCAGCGGGAGTAGCGGCTCCTACAATGAGCAGTTCTTC

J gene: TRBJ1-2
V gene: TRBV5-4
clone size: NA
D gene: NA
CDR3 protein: CASSLQAGSGYTF
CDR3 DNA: TGTGCCAGCAGCTTGCAGGCGGGCAGCGGCTACACCTTC

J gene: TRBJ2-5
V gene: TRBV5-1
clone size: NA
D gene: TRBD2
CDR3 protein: CASSVPGLAGGPETQYF
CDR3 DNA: TGCGCCAGCAGCGTGCCGGGACTAGCGGGAGGGCCTGAGACCCAGTACTTC

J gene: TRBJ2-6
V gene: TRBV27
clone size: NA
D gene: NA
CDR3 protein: CASSPLGISSGANVLTF
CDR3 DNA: TGTGCCAGCAGCCCACTAGGGATCTCCTCTGGGGCCAACGTCCTGACTTTC

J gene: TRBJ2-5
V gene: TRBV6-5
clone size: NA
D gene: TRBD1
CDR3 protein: CASSRDRGVETQYF
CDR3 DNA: TGTGCCAGCAGCCGGGACAGGGGCGTGGAGACCCAGTACTTC

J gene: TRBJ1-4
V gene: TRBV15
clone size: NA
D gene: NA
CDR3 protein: CATSRKSPRGEKLFF
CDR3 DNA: TGTGCCACCAGCAGGAAGTCACCCCGGGGTGAAAAACTGTTTTTT

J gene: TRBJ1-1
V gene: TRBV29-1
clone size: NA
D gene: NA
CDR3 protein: CSVERRLEPEAFF
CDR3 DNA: TGCAGCGTTGAGAGGCGTTTGGAGCCTGAAGCTTTCTTT